This T cell receptor (beta chain) was sequenced during a study of cytomegalovirus exposure and HLA in healthy donors. The study's findings and limits: It was 160 or so TCR beta chains that were listed as cytomegalovirus-associated.

Comments on this clone: The antigen remains undetermined.

Between the trimmed V and J ends, which lost 7 bases and 0 bases, there was a span of 13 bases. Germline lookup yields CDR1 SGHRS and CDR2 YFSETQ. The CDR3 runs 14 residues. 13 Jbeta primers and 60 Vbeta primers were used for the PCR. Assay used: immunoSEQ multiplex PCR; TCRdb lists only in-frame clones, some missing. The sample shows 80,000 to 100,000 clones, about 85% of them seen only once. The V and J genes are TRBV5-1 and TRBJ1-1; no reliable D call. The TCR was taken from a female donor in good health and CMV-seropositive. What was sequenced was PBMCs. As DNA, the CDR3 is TGCGCCAGCTCCCACAGTCCCATGAACACTGAAGCTTTCTTT. Encoded protein: CASSHSPMNTEAFF.